This paragraph reports one T cell receptor (beta chain). Its matching antigen is unknown. The source of the sample is a study of cytomegalovirus exposure and HLA in healthy donors. The CDR3 sequence is 18 residues long. With V trimmed by 0 bases and J by 7 bases, 17 bases remained unmatched. The germline V gene has CDR1 LNHNV and CDR2 YYDKDF (reference sequence). Overall study results and limits: There were some public TCRs occurring in many donors, but most TCR sequences were rare. It was found in a later analysis that first-cohort TCR clusters tended to co-occur in the approximately 130 validation repertoires.

The repertoire was sequenced with immunoSEQ multiplex PCR; TCRdb's copy has only in-frame clones and lacks some. The sample includes about 160,000 clones, 95% to 97% of them seen just once. The sequence was obtained from a woman under 30 in good health and CMV-seronegative. The gene calls are TRBV15 and TRBJ1-2; 7 positions agree with TRBD1. The specimen was PBMCs. This CDR3 is CATSREKKTGLPPLGYTF. Written as DNA, the CDR3 is TGTGCCACCAGCAGAGAGAAGAAGACAGGGCTCCCCCCGCTTGGCTACACCTTC.